The text below deals with one TCR beta chain. The antigen is not known. TCR alpha and TCR beta cDNA libraries carrying sample barcodes and UMIs were produced by 5'RACE using constant-segment primers. TCRdb used MiXCR to reprocess the 5' RACE reads, holding one entry per CDR3 protein. The sample consists of approximately 410,000 distinct CDR3 sequences, less than 25% of them appearing once. The sample originates from a study of T-cell memory formation after mild COVID-19. Findings and caveats of the study: The main location of contracting CD4+ clones was CM and EM, and that of contracting CD8+ clones was EMRA. Memory sampled before infection contained some responding clones, suggesting cross-reactive memory joined.

The germline gives CDR1 SGHRS, CDR2 YFSETQ. V lost 4 bases to trimming and J lost 1 base, with 8 bases between them. The CDR3 has 13 residues. Input material: PBMCs or a T cell subset sorted from them (not recorded which). The receptor's source is an adult woman who had mild COVID-19 (a few samples of this study predate the infection). Cell type and time point are not known. V is TRBV5-1 and J is TRBJ1-1; possibly TRBD1 for D (6 bases). The CDR3 nucleotides read TGCGCCAGCAGCGACAGGAAGAACACTGAAGCTTTCTTT. It specifies CASSDRKNTEAFF.